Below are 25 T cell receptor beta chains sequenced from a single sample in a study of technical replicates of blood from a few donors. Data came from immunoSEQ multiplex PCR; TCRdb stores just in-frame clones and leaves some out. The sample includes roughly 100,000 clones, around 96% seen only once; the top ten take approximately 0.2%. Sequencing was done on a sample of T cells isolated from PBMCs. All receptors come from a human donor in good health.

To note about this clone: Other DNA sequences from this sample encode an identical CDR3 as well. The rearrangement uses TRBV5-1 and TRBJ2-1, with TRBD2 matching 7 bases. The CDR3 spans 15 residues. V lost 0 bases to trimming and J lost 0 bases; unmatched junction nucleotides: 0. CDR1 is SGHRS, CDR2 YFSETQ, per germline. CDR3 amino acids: CASSLGGSSYNEQFF. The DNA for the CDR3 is TGCGCCAGCAGCTTGGGCGGGAGCTCCTACAATGAGCAGTTCTTC.

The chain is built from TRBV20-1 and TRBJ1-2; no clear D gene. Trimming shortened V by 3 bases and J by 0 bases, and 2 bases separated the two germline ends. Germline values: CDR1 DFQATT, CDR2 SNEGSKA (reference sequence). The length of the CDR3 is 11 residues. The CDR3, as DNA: TGCAGTGCTAGCTCTAACTATGGCTACACCTTC. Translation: CSASSNYGYTF.

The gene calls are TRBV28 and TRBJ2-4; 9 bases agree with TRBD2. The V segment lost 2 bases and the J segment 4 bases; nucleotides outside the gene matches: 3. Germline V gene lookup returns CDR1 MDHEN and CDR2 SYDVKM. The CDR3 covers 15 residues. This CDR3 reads CASSLAGGSKNIQYF. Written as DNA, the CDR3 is TGTGCCAGCAGTTTAGCGGGAGGGTCTAAAAACATTCAGTACTTC.

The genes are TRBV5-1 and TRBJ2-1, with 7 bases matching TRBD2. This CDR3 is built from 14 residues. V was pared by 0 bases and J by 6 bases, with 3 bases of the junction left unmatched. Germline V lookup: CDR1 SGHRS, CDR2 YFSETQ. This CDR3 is CASSLGDYSNEQFF. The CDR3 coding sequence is TGCGCCAGCAGCTTGGGGGACTACTCCAATGAGCAGTTCTTC. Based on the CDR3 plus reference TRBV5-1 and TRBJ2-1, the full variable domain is KAGVTQTPRYLIKTRGQQVTLSCSPISGHRSVSWYQQTPGQGLQFLFEYFSETQRNKGNFPGRFSGRQFSNSRSEMNVSTLELGDSALYLCASSLGDYSNEQFFGPGTRLTVL.

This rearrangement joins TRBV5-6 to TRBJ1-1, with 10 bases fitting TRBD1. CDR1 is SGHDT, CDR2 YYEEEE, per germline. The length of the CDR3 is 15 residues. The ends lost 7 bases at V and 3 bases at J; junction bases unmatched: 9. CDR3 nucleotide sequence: TGTGCCAGCGGTATGGACAGGGGGTTATACACTGAAGCTTTCTTT. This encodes CASGMDRGLYTEAFF.

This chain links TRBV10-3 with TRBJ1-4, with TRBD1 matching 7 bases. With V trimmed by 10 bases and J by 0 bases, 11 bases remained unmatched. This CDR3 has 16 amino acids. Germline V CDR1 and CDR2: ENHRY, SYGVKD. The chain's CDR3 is CATGTEKLATNEKLFF. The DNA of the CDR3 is TGTGCCACCGGGACAGAAAAACTTGCAACTAATGAAAAACTGTTTTTT.

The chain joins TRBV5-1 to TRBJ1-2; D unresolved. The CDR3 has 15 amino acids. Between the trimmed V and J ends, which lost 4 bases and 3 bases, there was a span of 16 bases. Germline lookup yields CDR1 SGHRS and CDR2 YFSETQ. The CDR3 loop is CASSEGSGSYYGYTF. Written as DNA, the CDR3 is TGCGCCAGCAGCGAAGGGTCGGGGTCCTACTATGGCTACACCTTC.

DNA for the CDR3: TGTGCCAGCAGCTCTGGACTAGCGGGAGGTAGGGAGACCCAGTACTTC. This encodes CASSSGLAGGRETQYF. V usage is TRBV27 and J usage is TRBJ2-5; 14 bases align to TRBD2. Germline loops: CDR1 MNHEY, CDR2 SMNVEV (reference sequence). The CDR3 spans 16 residues. The V segment lost 6 bases and the J segment 5 bases; nucleotides outside the gene matches: 8.

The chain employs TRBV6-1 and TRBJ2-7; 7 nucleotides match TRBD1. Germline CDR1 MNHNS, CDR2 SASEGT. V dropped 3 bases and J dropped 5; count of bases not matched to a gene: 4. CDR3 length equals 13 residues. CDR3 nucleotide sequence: TGTGCCAGCAGTGAGAGGGGGCTCGACGAGCAGTACTTC. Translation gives CASSERGLDEQYF.

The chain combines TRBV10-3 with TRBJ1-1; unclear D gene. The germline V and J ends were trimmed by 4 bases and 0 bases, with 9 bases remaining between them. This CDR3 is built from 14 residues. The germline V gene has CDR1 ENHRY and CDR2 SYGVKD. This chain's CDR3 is CAISATPMNTEAFF. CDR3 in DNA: TGTGCCATCAGTGCTACTCCTATGAACACTGAAGCTTTCTTT.

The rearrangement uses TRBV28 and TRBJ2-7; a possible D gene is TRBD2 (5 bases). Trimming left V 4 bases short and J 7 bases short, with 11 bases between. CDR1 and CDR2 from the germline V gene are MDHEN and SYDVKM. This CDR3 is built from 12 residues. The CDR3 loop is CASSSGSGEQYF. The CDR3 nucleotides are TGTGCCAGCAGTTCGGGGTCGGGGGAGCAGTACTTC. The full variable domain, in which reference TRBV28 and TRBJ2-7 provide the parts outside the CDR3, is DVKVTQSSRYLVKRTGEKVFLECVQDMDHENMFWYRQDPGLGLRLIYFSYDVKMKEKGDIPEGYSVSREKKERFSLILESASTNQTSMYLCASSSGSGEQYFGPGTRLTVT.

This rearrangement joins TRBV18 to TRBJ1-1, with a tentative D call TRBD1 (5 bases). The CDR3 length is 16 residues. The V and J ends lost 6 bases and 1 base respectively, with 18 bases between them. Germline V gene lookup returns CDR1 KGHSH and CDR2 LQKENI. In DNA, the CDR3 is TGTGCCAGCTCGCTCGGAGGGGCCCAGAAGAACACTGAAGCTTTCTTT. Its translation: CASSLGGAQKNTEAFF. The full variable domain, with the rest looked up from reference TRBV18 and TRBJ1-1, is NAGVMQNPRHLVRRRGQEARLRCSPMKGHSHVYWYRQLPEEGLKFMVYLQKENIIDESGMPKERFSAEFPKEGPSILRIQQVVRGDSAAYFCASSLGGAQKNTEAFFGQGTRLTVV.

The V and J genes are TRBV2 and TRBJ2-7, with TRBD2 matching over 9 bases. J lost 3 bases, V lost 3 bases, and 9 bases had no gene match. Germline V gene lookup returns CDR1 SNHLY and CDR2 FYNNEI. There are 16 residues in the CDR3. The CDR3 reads CASSDQAGGSVYEQYF. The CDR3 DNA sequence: TGTGCCAGCAGTGACCAAGCGGGGGGATCGGTCTACGAGCAGTACTTC.

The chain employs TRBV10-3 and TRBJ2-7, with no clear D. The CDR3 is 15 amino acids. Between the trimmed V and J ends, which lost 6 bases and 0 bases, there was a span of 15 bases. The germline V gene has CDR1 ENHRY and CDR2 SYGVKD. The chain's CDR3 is CAISATRINSYEQYF. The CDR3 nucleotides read TGTGCCATCAGCGCGACCAGGATAAACTCCTACGAGCAGTACTTC.

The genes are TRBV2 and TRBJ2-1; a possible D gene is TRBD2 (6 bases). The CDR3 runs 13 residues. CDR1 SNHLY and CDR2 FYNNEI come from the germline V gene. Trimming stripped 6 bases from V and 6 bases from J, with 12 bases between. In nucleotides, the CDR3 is TGTGCCAGCAGCGGGAGCCCGATCAATGAGCAGTTCTTC. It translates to CASSGSPINEQFF. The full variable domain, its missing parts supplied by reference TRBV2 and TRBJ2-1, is EPEVTQTPSHQVTQMGQEVILRCVPISNHLYFYWYRQILGQKVEFLVSFYNNEISEKSEIFDDQFSVERPDGSNFTLKIRSTKLEDSAMYFCASSGSPINEQFFGPGTRLTVL.

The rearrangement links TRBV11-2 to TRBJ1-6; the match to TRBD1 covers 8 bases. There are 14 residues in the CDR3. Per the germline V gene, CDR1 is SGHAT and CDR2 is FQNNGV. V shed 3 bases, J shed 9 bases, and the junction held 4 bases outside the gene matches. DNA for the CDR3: TGTGCCAGCAGCTTGGAGACAGGGGCTTCACCCCTCCACTTT. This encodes CASSLETGASPLHF.

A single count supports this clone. The CDR3 sequence: CSARVLSEQYF. The CDR3 DNA reads TGCAGTGCTAGAGTTTTATCCGAGCAGTACTTC. The chain uses TRBV20-1 and TRBJ2-7; D remains unclear. Trimming took 1 base from V and 6 from J, leaving 7 bases between them. Germline CDR1 and CDR2: DFQATT and SNEGSKA (reference sequence). The CDR3 has 11 amino acids.

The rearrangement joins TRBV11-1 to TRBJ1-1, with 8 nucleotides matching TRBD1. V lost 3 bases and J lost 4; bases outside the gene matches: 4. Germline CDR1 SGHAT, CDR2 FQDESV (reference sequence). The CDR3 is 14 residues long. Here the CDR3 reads CASSFKQGVTEAFF. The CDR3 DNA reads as TGTGCCAGCAGCTTTAAACAGGGGGTCACTGAAGCTTTCTTT.

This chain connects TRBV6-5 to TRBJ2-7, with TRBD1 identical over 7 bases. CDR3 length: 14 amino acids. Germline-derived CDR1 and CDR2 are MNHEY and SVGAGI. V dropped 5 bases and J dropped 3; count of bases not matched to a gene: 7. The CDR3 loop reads CASSPTGVGYEQYF. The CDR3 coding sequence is TGTGCCAGCAGTCCCACAGGGGTTGGCTACGAGCAGTACTTC.

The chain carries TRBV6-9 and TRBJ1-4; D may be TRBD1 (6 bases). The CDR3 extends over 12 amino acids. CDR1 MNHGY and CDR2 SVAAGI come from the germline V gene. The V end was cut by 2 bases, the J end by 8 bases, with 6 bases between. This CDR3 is CASSYQGEKLFF. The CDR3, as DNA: TGTGCCAGCAGTTATCAGGGGGAAAAACTGTTTTTT.

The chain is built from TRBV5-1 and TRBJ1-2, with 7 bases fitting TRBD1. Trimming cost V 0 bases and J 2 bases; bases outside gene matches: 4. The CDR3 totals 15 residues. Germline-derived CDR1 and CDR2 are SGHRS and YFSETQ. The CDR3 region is CASSLVGTANYGYTF. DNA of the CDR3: TGCGCCAGCAGCTTGGTCGGGACAGCCAACTATGGCTACACCTTC.

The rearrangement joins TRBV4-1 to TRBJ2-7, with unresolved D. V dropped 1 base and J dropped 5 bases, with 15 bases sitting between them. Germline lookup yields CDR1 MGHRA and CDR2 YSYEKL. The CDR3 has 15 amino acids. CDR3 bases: TGCGCCAGCAGCCAAGTTACAGCCCCGAAGAACGAGCAGTACTTC. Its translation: CASSQVTAPKNEQYF.

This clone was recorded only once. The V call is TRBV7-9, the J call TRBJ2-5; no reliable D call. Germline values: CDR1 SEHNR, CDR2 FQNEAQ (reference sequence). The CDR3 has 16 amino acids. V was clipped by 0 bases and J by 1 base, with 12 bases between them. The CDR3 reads CASSLALSRPQETQYF. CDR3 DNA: TGTGCCAGCAGCTTAGCGCTTAGCAGACCCCAAGAGACCCAGTACTTC.

The CDR3 protein is CASSLSYRGTYSNQPQHF. As DNA, the CDR3 is TGTGCCAGCAGTTTATCGTACAGGGGGACATATAGCAATCAGCCCCAGCATTTT. The J gene is TRBJ1-5, the V gene TRBV27; TRBD1 aligns across 8 bases. Trimming at V came to 0 bases and at J to 0 bases, leaving 7 bases not matched to a gene. This CDR3 region has 18 residues. Germline CDR1 and CDR2: MNHEY and SMNVEV (reference sequence).

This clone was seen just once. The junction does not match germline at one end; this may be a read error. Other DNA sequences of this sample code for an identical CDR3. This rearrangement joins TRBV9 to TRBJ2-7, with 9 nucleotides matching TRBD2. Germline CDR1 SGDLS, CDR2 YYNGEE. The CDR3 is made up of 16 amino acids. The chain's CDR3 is CASSVGSSGSVYEQYF. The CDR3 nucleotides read TGTGCCAGTAGCGTAGGTAGTAGCGGGAGTGTCTACGAGCAGTACTTC.